This T cell receptor beta chain was captured by sequencing in a study of identifying expanded T cells in peripheral blood. Study conclusions and caveats: Clone count variance between approximately two-week samples rose with total template count.

The assay was immunoSEQ multiplex PCR, and TCRdb's table has in-frame clones only and misses some. In the table there are 95,000 or so clones, approximately 86% of which are singletons. Germline CDR1 MRHNA, CDR2 SNTAGT. The CDR3 covers 13 residues. V lost 5 bases, J lost 5 bases, and 5 bases stayed unmatched. A word on this clone: Its antigen remains unknown.

The sample comprised blood. The gene calls are TRBV6-4 and TRBJ2-7; 8 nucleotides align to TRBD1. This clonotype originated in a person between 18 and 75 years old in good health. CDR3 sequence reads: CASSKQGGDEQYF. Written as DNA, the CDR3 is TGTGCCAGCAGTAAACAGGGGGGCGACGAGCAGTACTTC.